These 21 T cell receptor beta chains were sequenced from one sample in a study of T-cell memory formation after mild COVID-19. TCRdb recomputed calls from the 5' RACE reads with MiXCR, one row per CDR3 protein. The data hold about 150,000 distinct CDR3 sequences, with about 14% observed a single time. Sequences were obtained from PBMCs or a T cell subset sorted from them (not recorded which). The source is an adult woman who had mild COVID-19 (a few samples of this study predate the infection). Cell type and time point are not known.

Details on this clonotype: A clone one base away is much larger, so this may be a read error. This chain uses TRBV6-6 with TRBJ2-2; no reliable D call. The CDR3 sequence is 16 residues long. Germline CDR1 MNHNY, CDR2 SVGAGI (reference sequence). CDR3 nucleotide sequence: TGTACCAGCAGTTACTCAGACGTGGCAGACACCGGGGAGCTGTTTTTT. Its translation is CTSSYSDVADTGELFF.

The V and J genes are TRBV9 and TRBJ1-2, with unresolved D. Deletions cut 3 bases from V and 3 bases from J, with 6 bases between. This CDR3 has 12 amino acids. Germline CDR1 is SGDLS and CDR2 is YYNGEE. This CDR3 reads CASSATDYGYTF. Here the CDR3 DNA reads TGTGCCAGCAGCGCTACGGACTATGGCTACACCTTC. Looking up the rest from reference TRBV9 and TRBJ1-2 gives the full variable domain: DSGVTQTPKHLITATGQRVTLRCSPRSGDLSVYWYQQSLDQGLQFLIQYYNGEERAKGNILERFSAQQFPDLHSELNLSSLELGDSALYFCASSATDYGYTFGSGTRLTVV.

The chain carries TRBV5-5 and TRBJ2-7; 9 nucleotides agree with TRBD2. Germline CDR1 and CDR2: SGHKS and YYEKEE (reference sequence). The trim removed 6 bases at V and 5 bases at J, leaving 15 bases unmatched. CDR3 size: 16 residues. CDR3 sequence (DNA): TGTGCCAGCACCCCAGGTCGGAGCGGGGGGACCAACGAGCAGTACTTC. Its protein product is CASTPGRSGGTNEQYF.

J is TRBJ1-1 and V is TRBV4-1; possible D gene TRBD1, 6 bases. The CDR3 extends over 11 amino acids. Deletions cut 6 bases from V and 4 bases from J, with 6 bases between. Germline V CDR1 and CDR2: MGHRA, YSYEKL. The CDR3 bases are TGCGCCAGCAGGGACAGCACTGAAGCTTTCTTT. This translates into CASRDSTEAFF.

This clonotype appeared a few times. The V and J genes are TRBV5-1 and TRBJ2-7, with a weak D call TRBD2 (6 bases). Per germline, CDR1 SGHRS and CDR2 YFSETQ. The CDR3 has 16 residues. Trimming cost V 4 bases and J 0 bases, with 17 bases left between them. This CDR3 reads CASSRNSGSSSYEQYF. DNA of the CDR3: TGCGCCAGCAGCAGGAATAGCGGCTCCAGCTCCTACGAGCAGTACTTC.

The rearrangement joins TRBV6-5 to TRBJ2-5, with D perhaps matching TRBD1 or TRBD2 (6 bases each). The CDR3 consists of 13 residues. V lost 4 bases and J lost 5, with 11 bases in between. CDR1 MNHEY and CDR2 SVGAGI come from the germline V gene. The CDR3 bases are TGTGCCAGCAGTTGGGGGGCCGGGGAGACCCAGTACTTC. This gives the protein CASSWGAGETQYF.

The V and J genes are TRBV6-5 and TRBJ1-6; D is uncertain. Germline-derived CDR1 and CDR2 are MNHEY and SVGAGI. The germline V and J ends were trimmed by 2 bases and 10 bases, with 12 bases remaining between them. CDR3 length: 14 residues. CDR3 in amino acids: CASSYGRKGSPLHF. The CDR3 coding sequence is TGTGCCAGCAGTTACGGAAGGAAGGGCTCACCCCTCCACTTT.

The chain couples TRBV24-1 to TRBJ2-2, with TRBD1 as a possible D gene (6 bases). Deletions cut 3 bases from V and 4 bases from J, with 11 bases between. The CDR3 is 15 residues long. Per germline, CDR1 KGHDR and CDR2 SFDVKD. CDR3 DNA sequence: TGTGCCACCAGTGATCCCGGACAGATCACCGGGGAGCTGTTTTTT. It is translated as CATSDPGQITGELFF.

V and J are TRBV4-1 and TRBJ1-4; D call uncertain. Deletions cut 1 base from V and 3 bases from J, with 12 bases between. CDR3 length: 16 amino acids. Germline-derived CDR1 and CDR2 are MGHRA and YSYEKL. The CDR3 loop reads CASSQAFLQPNEKLFF. CDR3 coding DNA: TGCGCCAGCAGCCAAGCCTTCCTGCAGCCTAATGAAAAACTGTTTTTT.

The chain joins TRBV7-9 to TRBJ2-7; the D is unclear. The V gene's germline CDR1 is SEHNR and CDR2 FQNEAQ (reference sequence). This CDR3 region has 14 residues. Trimming pared 4 bases from V and 2 bases from J, leaving 12 bases between. CDR3 protein: CASSSLYSPYEQYF. Here the CDR3 DNA reads TGTGCCAGCAGCTCCCTATATAGTCCCTACGAGCAGTACTTC.

The chain couples TRBV2 to TRBJ2-1; D perhaps matches TRBD1 (6 bases). Trimming left V 8 bases short and J 8 bases short, with 16 bases between. This CDR3 spans 13 amino acids. Germline-derived CDR1 and CDR2 are SNHLY and FYNNEI. The DNA of the CDR3 is TGTGCCAGCCGAAACAGGGTATCCGATGAGCAGTTCTTC. This gives the protein CASRNRVSDEQFF.

This clonotype was recorded a few times. The rearrangement links TRBV7-8 to TRBJ1-2; D unresolved. CDR3 length equals 13 residues. V was shortened by 5 bases and J by 8 bases, with 15 bases between the two germline ends. CDR1 and CDR2 (germline): SGHVS, FQNEAQ. CDR3 protein: CASSPDRAFGYTF. In DNA, the CDR3 is TGTGCCAGCAGCCCCGATCGGGCTTTCGGCTACACCTTC.

This chain connects TRBV4-1 to TRBJ2-1, with TRBD2 as a possible D gene (6 bases). Trimming stripped 5 bases from V and 2 bases from J, with 16 bases between. The germline CDR1 and CDR2 sequences are MGHRA and YSYEKL. The CDR3 runs 16 residues. The CDR3 is CASSTEAGLPYNEQFF. The DNA of the CDR3 is TGCGCCAGCAGCACCGAGGCGGGACTGCCCTACAATGAGCAGTTCTTC.

This clonotype was counted only a few times. The chain is built from TRBV24-1 and TRBJ2-5; maybe TRBD1 (5 bases). The CDR3 consists of 12 residues. V shed 1 base and J shed 9 bases, with 8 bases lying between them. Germline CDR1 is KGHDR and CDR2 is SFDVKD. CDR3 sequence reads: CATSDFGAAQYF. CDR3 sequence (DNA): TGTGCCACCAGTGATTTTGGGGCAGCCCAGTACTTC.

This clonotype was found a few times. The V call is TRBV10-3, the J call TRBJ2-3, with D unclear. CDR1 and CDR2 from the germline V gene are ENHRY and SYGVKD. This CDR3 is built from 15 residues. V was shortened by 3 bases and J by 0 bases, with 10 bases between the two germline ends. The DNA of the CDR3 is TGTGCCATCAGTGATATGGACGTAAGCACAGATACGCAGTATTTT. Translation gives CAISDMDVSTDTQYF.

The chain links TRBV20-1 to TRBJ1-4; 9 bases are shared with TRBD1. The germline V gene has CDR1 DFQATT and CDR2 SNEGSKA (reference sequence). The CDR3 runs to 13 residues. With 4 bases clipped from V and 8 bases from J, the junction kept 5 bases outside the gene matches. CDR3 sequence (DNA): TGCAGTGCTAAGGACAGGGGAGGAGAAAAACTGTTTTTT. This encodes CSAKDRGGEKLFF.

This clonotype was counted a few times. The rearrangement uses TRBV29-1 and TRBJ2-2, with D unclear. This CDR3 has 12 residues. Trimming pared 5 bases from V and 1 base from J, leaving 5 bases between. Per germline, CDR1 SQVTM and CDR2 ANQGSEA. The CDR3 region has the DNA TGCAGCGTTCAAAAGAACACCGGGGAGCTGTTTTTT. Translation gives CSVQKNTGELFF.

This clonotype was counted many times. The rearrangement joins TRBV9 to TRBJ1-1; a weak D match, TRBD1 (5 bases). The CDR3 totals 14 residues. The V gene lost 0 bases and the J gene lost 1 base, with 7 bases spanning the gap. Germline CDR1 is SGDLS and CDR2 is YYNGEE. The DNA for the CDR3 is TGTGCCAGCAGCGTAGGGGGGACGAACACTGAAGCTTTCTTT. It codes for CASSVGGTNTEAFF.

Only a few counts were recorded for this clonotype. V is TRBV7-9 and J is TRBJ1-2; TRBD1 matches 10 bases. Per the germline V gene, CDR1 is SEHNR and CDR2 is FQNEAQ (reference sequence). The V gene end was trimmed by 4 bases and the J gene end by 5 bases; junction bases not matched to a gene: 7. The length of the CDR3 is 15 residues. The CDR3 reads CASSSPDRGNYGYTF. CDR3 nucleotides: TGTGCCAGCAGCTCGCCGGACAGGGGGAATTATGGCTACACCTTC.

This clonotype was counted between two and nine times. The chain employs TRBV7-9 and TRBJ2-6; no definite D call. This CDR3 has 21 amino acids. With 5 bases removed from V and 0 bases from J, the gap between germline ends came to 26 bases. Germline CDR1 and CDR2: SEHNR and FQNEAQ (reference sequence). Here the CDR3 DNA reads TGTGCCAGCAGCCGCTACCGGCTGCAGCATCTGAATAACTCTGGGGCCAACGTCCTGACTTTC. It specifies CASSRYRLQHLNNSGANVLTF.

This clonotype was picked up a small number of times. The J gene is TRBJ2-1, the V gene TRBV7-3, with 7 bases that match TRBD2. This CDR3 has 14 amino acids. The germline V gene has CDR1 SGHTA and CDR2 FQGTGA. The V and J ends lost 4 bases and 3 bases, in that order; junction bases with no gene match: 3. The CDR3 bases are TGTGCCAGCAGCTCCCCGGGGGGCTACAATGAGCAGTTCTTC. The encoded protein is CASSSPGGYNEQFF.